This T cell receptor beta chain was profiled in a study of T cell repertoires in cytomegalovirus infection. The wider study: CMV infection together with matching HLA type was indicated by public TCR beta signatures.

Looked up from germline, CDR1 is LGHNA and CDR2 is YSLEER. This CDR3 region has 16 residues. V lost 1 base to trimming and J lost 2 bases; unmatched junction nucleotides: 6. TCRdb re-called the reads with MiXCR, one entry per CDR3 protein. Of around 630,000 distinct CDR3 sequences listed, 20% to 30% are singletons. This clonotype appeared many times. The V call is TRBV4-3, the J call TRBJ2-3, with 7 positions matching TRBD2. Source material: CD8+ T cells from PBMCs. This clonotype was sampled from a human donor in good health (CMV status not recorded). Some clones in this sample may be carry-over from other donors' samples. The CDR3 DNA reads as TGCGCCAGCAGCCAAGGAGGGCGGGAGTACACAGATACGCAGTATTTT. Protein product: CASSQGGREYTDTQYF.